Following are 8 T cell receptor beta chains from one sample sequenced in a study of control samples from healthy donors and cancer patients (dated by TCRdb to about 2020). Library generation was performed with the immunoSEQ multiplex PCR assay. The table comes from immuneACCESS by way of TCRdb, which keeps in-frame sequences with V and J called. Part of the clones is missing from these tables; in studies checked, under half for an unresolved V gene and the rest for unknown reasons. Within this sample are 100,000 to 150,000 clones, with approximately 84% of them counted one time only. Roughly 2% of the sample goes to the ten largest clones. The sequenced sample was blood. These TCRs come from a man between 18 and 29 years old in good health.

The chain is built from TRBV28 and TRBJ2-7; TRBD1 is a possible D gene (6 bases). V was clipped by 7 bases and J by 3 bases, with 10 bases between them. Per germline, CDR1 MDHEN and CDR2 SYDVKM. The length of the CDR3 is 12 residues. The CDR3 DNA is TGTGCCAGCAAGAGCAGGGGCTACGAGCAGTACTTC. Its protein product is CASKSRGYEQYF.

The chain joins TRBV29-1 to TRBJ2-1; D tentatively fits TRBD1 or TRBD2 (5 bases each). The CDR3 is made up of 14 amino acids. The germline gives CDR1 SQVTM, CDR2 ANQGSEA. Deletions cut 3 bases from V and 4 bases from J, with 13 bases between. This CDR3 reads CSVDLTGAYNEQFF. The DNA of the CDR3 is TGCAGCGTTGATCTAACCGGGGCATACAATGAGCAGTTCTTC.

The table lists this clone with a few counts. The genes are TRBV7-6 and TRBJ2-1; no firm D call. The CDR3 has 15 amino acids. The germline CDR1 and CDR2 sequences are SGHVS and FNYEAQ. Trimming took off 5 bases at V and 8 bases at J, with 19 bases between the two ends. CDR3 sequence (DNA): TGTGCCAGCAGCCGCTACACCCCCCGGGCCTATGAGCAGTTCTTC. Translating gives CASSRYTPRAYEQFF.

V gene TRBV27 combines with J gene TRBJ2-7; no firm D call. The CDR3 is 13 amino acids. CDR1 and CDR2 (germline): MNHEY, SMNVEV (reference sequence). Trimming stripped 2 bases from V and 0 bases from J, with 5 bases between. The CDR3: CASSLRASYEQYF. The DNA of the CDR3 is TGTGCCAGCAGTTTACGGGCCTCCTACGAGCAGTACTTC.

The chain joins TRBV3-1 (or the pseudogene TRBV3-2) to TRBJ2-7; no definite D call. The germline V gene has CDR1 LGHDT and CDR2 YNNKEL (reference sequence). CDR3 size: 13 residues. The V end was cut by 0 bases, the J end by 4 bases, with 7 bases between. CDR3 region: CASSQDKIYEQYF. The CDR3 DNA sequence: TGTGCCAGCAGCCAAGATAAGATATACGAGCAGTACTTC.

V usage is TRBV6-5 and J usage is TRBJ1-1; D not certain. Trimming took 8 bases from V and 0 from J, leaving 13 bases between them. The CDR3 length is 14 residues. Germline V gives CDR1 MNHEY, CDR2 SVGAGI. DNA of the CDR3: TGTGCCAGCTCTTTGAGAAATATGAACACTGAAGCTTTCTTT. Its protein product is CASSLRNMNTEAFF.

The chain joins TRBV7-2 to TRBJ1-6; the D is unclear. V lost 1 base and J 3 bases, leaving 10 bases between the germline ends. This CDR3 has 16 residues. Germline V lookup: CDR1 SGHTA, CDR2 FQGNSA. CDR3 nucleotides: TGTGCCAGCAGCTTAGTGTTAGGGCTCTATAATTCACCCCTCCACTTT. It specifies CASSLVLGLYNSPLHF.

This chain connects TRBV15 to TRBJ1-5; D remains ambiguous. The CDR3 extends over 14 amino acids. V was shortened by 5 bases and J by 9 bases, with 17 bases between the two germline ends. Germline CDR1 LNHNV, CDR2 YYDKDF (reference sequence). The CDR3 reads CATSVGKVVGPQHF. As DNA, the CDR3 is TGTGCCACCAGCGTAGGCAAGGTCGTGGGGCCCCAGCATTTT.